This T cell receptor beta chain originates from a study of response to subunit inactivated influenza vaccine. Study-wide points: New T cells are recruited in small numbers by each seasonal influenza vaccination, according to the authors' suggestion.

MiXCR, applied by TCRdb to the RT-PCR reads, yields one record per CDR3 protein. The sample has 500,000 or so distinct CDR3 sequences, approximately 15% seen once. This CDR3 contains 14 residues. CDR1 and CDR2 from the germline V gene are DFQATT and SNEGSKA (reference sequence). V was cut by 0 bases and J by 6 bases, with 9 bases left in between. A word on this clonotype: Its antigen remains unknown.

The specimen was CD4+ T cells sorted from PBMCs, collected roughly 24 months after vaccination. The chain recombines TRBV20-1 with TRBJ1-6; D ambiguous. The receptor was derived from a man aged 50 to 75 who received an inactivated influenza vaccine. In DNA, the CDR3 is TGCAGTGCTAGAGATAGCAGAACTAATTCACCCCTCCACTTT. Protein sequence: CSARDSRTNSPLHF.